This is a list of T cell receptor beta chains from one sample in a study of cytomegalovirus exposure and HLA in healthy donors. Method: immunoSEQ multiplex PCR; TCRdb's copy keeps in-frame clones and lacks some. Of around 140,000 clones listed, around 77% are singletons. Sequencing used PBMCs. The receptor set was obtained from a woman aged 60 to 75 in good health and CMV-seronegative. The CDR3 runs from the conserved cysteine through the conserved F or W. The D gene is left open where the match is weak. Clone size is not always given. Where it is, it says once, few, many or a class for expanded clones.

abundance	v_gene	j_gene	d_gene	CDR3aa	CDR3nt
.	TRBV2	TRBJ2-7	.	CASSESRESYEQYF	TGTGCCAGCAGTGAAAGCCGGGAGAGTTACGAGCAGTACTTC
.	TRBV19	TRBJ1-6	.	CASSIQGRSSSPLHF	TGTGCCAGTAGTATTCAGGGTAGGTCGTCTTCACCCCTCCACTTT
.	TRBV18	TRBJ1-2	TRBD1	CASSPPAGGSYGYTF	TGTGCCAGCTCACCTCCCGCAGGGGGGAGCTATGGCTACACCTTC
.	TRBV5-8	TRBJ1-4	.	CASRLRATNEKLFF	TGTGCCAGCAGACTCCGGGCAACTAATGAAAAACTGTTTTTT
.	TRBV14	TRBJ2-1	TRBD2	CASRPGTRGLKQFF	TGTGCCAGCAGGCCCGGGACTAGAGGTCTCAAGCAGTTCTTC
.	TRBV29-1	TRBJ1-2	TRBD1	CSVGQGVDGYTF	TGCAGCGTTGGTCAGGGGGTAGATGGCTACACCTTC
once	TRBV5-1	TRBJ2-7	.	CASSLGSVTYEQYF	TGCGCCAGCAGCTTGGGAAGCGTTACCTACGAGCAGTACTTC
.	TRBV4-2	TRBJ1-2	TRBD1	CASSQERDSYGYTF	TGTGCCAGCAGCCAAGAGAGGGACAGCTATGGCTACACCTTC
.	TRBV10-3	TRBJ2-7	TRBD2	CAISPGLAGGPGNEQYF	TGTGCCATCAGTCCGGGACTAGCGGGAGGGCCTGGGAACGAGCAGTACTTC
.	TRBV25-1	TRBJ2-7	.	CASRPGDRWKQYF	TGTGCCAGCCGACCAGGCGACAGATGGAAGCAGTACTTC
.	TRBV7-9	TRBJ2-5	TRBD2	CASSYSSGGETQYF	TGTGCCAGCAGCTACTCTAGCGGGGGAGAGACCCAGTACTTC
.	TRBV29-1	TRBJ1-1	.	CSAKGAGPTTEAFF	TGCAGCGCTAAAGGTGCAGGCCCGACCACTGAAGCTTTCTTT
.	TRBV5-4	TRBJ1-1	TRBD1	CASSLRTGWNTEAFF	TGTGCCAGCAGCCTCCGGACAGGTTGGAACACTGAAGCTTTCTTC
.	TRBV2	TRBJ1-2	.	CASNTGNYGYTF	TGTGCCAGCAACACAGGGAACTATGGCTACACCTTC
.	TRBV5-6	TRBJ2-3	.	CASSSLDLAPTDTQYF	TGTGCCAGCAGCTCGCTGGACTTGGCTCCGACAGATACGCAGTATTTT